Listed below are T cell receptor beta chains from one sample, sequenced in a study of blood T cell repertoires in COVID-19. Sequenced by immunoSEQ multiplex PCR; TCRdb stores in-frame clones only, minus some. The sample records about 83,000 clones, around 84% being singletons. The sequenced material came from peripheral blood. Source of these receptors: a woman over 75 in a cohort sampled during active or convalescent COVID-19. The CDR3 runs from the conserved cysteine through the conserved F or W. A D gene is named only where the DNA matches it firmly. For some rows the clone size is stated as once, few or many, or as a class when expanded; others skip it.

d_gene	len	abundance	v_gene	j_gene	CDR3nt	CDR3aa
-	18	-	TRBV28	TRBJ1-4	TGTGCCAGCAGTTTATCACGACATAACCCCTGGGCTAATGAAAAACTGTTTTTT	CASSLSRHNPWANEKLFF
TRBD2	15	-	TRBV11-2	TRBJ2-1	TGTGCCAGCAGCCCGCTAGCGGGCCTCAGGGGCGAGCAGTTCTTC	CASSPLAGLRGEQFF
-	15	-	TRBV11-3	TRBJ2-3	TGTGCCAGCAGCCCGGGAGTTTTAAGCACAGATACGCAGTATTTT	CASSPGVLSTDTQYF
-	12	-	TRBV28	TRBJ1-1	TGTGCCAGCAGTTCTATGAACACTGAAGCTTTCTTT	CASSSMNTEAFF
-	13	-	TRBV5-4	TRBJ1-2	TGTGCCAGCAGCTCGGCTCCAGGGCGCGGCTACACCTTC	CASSSAPGRGYTF
TRBD2	17	-	TRBV7-3	TRBJ2-1	TGTGCCAGCAGCTTAACTAGCGGGAGTGGGGCCTACAATGAGCAGTTCTTC	CASSLTSGSGAYNEQFF
TRBD1	15	-	TRBV5-5	TRBJ2-5	TGTGCCAGCAGCCGGGACAGGGGGCGCCTGGAGACCCAGTACTTC	CASSRDRGRLETQYF
-	16	-	TRBV13	TRBJ2-3	TGTGCCAGCAGCGTCCAGGCCGGCCCTGAGATAGATACGCAGTATTTT	CASSVQAGPEIDTQYF
TRBD2	17	-	TRBV5-1	TRBJ2-2	TGCGCCAGCAGCTTACTCTCCGGGACTAGCGGTACCGGGGAGCTGTTTTTT	CASSLLSGTSGTGELFF
-	12	few	TRBV9	TRBJ2-1	TGTGCCAGCAGCGGCCGGGACAATGAGCAGTTCTTC	CASSGRDNEQFF
-	14	once	TRBV6-4	TRBJ2-5	TGTGCCAGCAGTCCTGGAGTGGATCAAGAGACCCAGTACTTC	CASSPGVDQETQYF
-	12	-	TRBV9	TRBJ2-1	TGTGCCCCGACTGCGGAATACAATGAGCAGTTCTTC	CAPTAEYNEQFF
-	13	-	TRBV5-1	TRBJ2-3	TGCGCCAGCAGCTTGCAGGGGTCAGATACGCAGTATTTT	CASSLQGSDTQYF
-	13	-	TRBV18	TRBJ1-1	TGTGCCAGCTCGTCAGGGGTCGACACTGAAGCTTTCTTT	CASSSGVDTEAFF
TRBD2	16	-	TRBV19	TRBJ2-1	TGTGCCAGCGCCCCCGTCACAGCGGGACGCCTCCATGAGCAGTTCTTC	CASAPVTAGRLHEQFF
TRBD2	14	-	TRBV28	TRBJ2-7	TGTGCCAGCAGTTTTAGCGGGAGGTATGGAGAGCAGTACTTC	CASSFSGRYGEQYF
-	13	once	TRBV5-1	TRBJ2-3	TGCGCCAGCAGAGGGGATTCCACAGATACGCAGTATTTT	CASRGDSTDTQYF
-	11	-	TRBV7-9	TRBJ2-5	TGTGCCACCGTCCCTGCGGAGACCCAGTACTTC	CATVPAETQYF
-	15	-	TRBV6-5	TRBJ2-2	TGTGCCAGCAGTTACTCAACCAGGGCCACCGGGGAGCTGTTTTTT	CASSYSTRATGELFF
TRBD2	13	-	TRBV3-1/TRBV3-2	TRBJ2-5	TGTGCCAGCAGTATAGCGGGTATTGAGACCCAGTACTTC	CASSIAGIETQYF
-	13	-	TRBV30	TRBJ2-3	TGTGCCTGGAGTGCCAACAGGAGAGATACGCAGTATTTT	CAWSANRRDTQYF
-	13	-	TRBV5-1	TRBJ2-7	TGCGCCAGCAGCTCCCGGACACGCTACGAGCAGTACTTC	CASSSRTRYEQYF
-	18	few	TRBV6-1	TRBJ2-2	TGTGCCAGCAGTGAAGCGCTTCCTGGGGCAGGGAACTCCGGGGAGCTGTTTTTT	CASSEALPGAGNSGELFF
TRBD2	18	-	TRBV3-1/TRBV3-2	TRBJ2-3	TGTGCCAGCAGCCAAGGTCTAGCGGGAGGCCTTAGCACAGATACGCAGTATTTT	CASSQGLAGGLSTDTQYF
-	14	-	TRBV10-3	TRBJ1-6	TGTGCCATCAACCCACAGGGATTTAATTCACCCCTCCACTTT	CAINPQGFNSPLHF
-	14	-	TRBV7-8	TRBJ1-1	TGTGCCAGCAGCGCCCCAGGGTTGGGCACTGAAGCTTTCTTT	CASSAPGLGTEAFF
TRBD1	15	once	TRBV5-6	TRBJ2-7	TGTGCCAGCAGCGCCCTCGGGGACAGGGGCAACGAGCAGTACTTC	CASSALGDRGNEQYF
-	14	-	TRBV18	TRBJ2-5	TGTGCCAGCTCACCGTCACAGGGTCAAGAGACCCAGTACTTC	CASSPSQGQETQYF
-	14	-	TRBV28	TRBJ2-2	TGTGCCAGCGCTTTAGGGGGATCCACCGGGGAGCTGTTTTTT	CASALGGSTGELFF
-	15	few	TRBV11-2	TRBJ2-5	TGTGCCAGCAGCTTAGACAGACACATCCGAGAGACCCAGTACTTC	CASSLDRHIRETQYF
-	13	-	TRBV9	TRBJ2-7	TGTGCCAGCAGCGTAGAACAGTGGTCCGAGCAGTACTTC	CASSVEQWSEQYF
TRBD2	17	-	TRBV9	TRBJ2-1	TGTGCCAGCAGCGCCTCCGGGACTAGCGGGAGGTACAATGAGCAGTTCTTC	CASSASGTSGRYNEQFF
-	12	few	TRBV12-3/TRBV12-4	TRBJ1-6	TGTGCCAGCAGTCCAGGATTTCGACCCCTCCACTTT	CASSPGFRPLHF
-	13	-	TRBV6-5	TRBJ1-1	TGTGCCAGCAGCCCCCGTAAGAACACTGAAGCTTTCTTT	CASSPRKNTEAFF
-	15	-	TRBV19	TRBJ2-3	TGTGCCAGTAGAAGACTTGGCGGGAACACAGATACGCAGTATTTT	CASRRLGGNTDTQYF
TRBD2	14	-	TRBV5-1	TRBJ2-3	TGCGCCAGCAGCCCGGGACTAGTAACAGATACGCAGTATTTT	CASSPGLVTDTQYF
TRBD2	15	-	TRBV5-1	TRBJ2-1	TGCGCCAGCAGCTTGACTAGCGGTCCTGGGAATGAGCAGTTCTTC	CASSLTSGPGNEQFF
TRBD1	14	-	TRBV10-3	TRBJ1-4	TGTGCCACGGGACAGGGTGGAAGTGGGGAAAAACTGTTTTTT	CATGQGGSGEKLFF
TRBD1	14	-	TRBV6-5	TRBJ1-2	TGTGCCAGCACCAGAACAGGGGGCGGCTATGGCTACACCTTC	CASTRTGGGYGYTF
-	16	-	TRBV3-1/TRBV3-2	TRBJ2-3	TGTGCCAGCAGCCAAGCGGGTAGCGCTAGCACAGATACGCAGTATTTT	CASSQAGSASTDTQYF
TRBD1	16	-	TRBV5-5	TRBJ1-2	TGTGCCAGCAGCTTGAGCCCGGGACAGGATCTCTATGGCTACACCTTC	CASSLSPGQDLYGYTF
TRBD1	14	-	TRBV5-4	TRBJ2-3	TGTGCCAGCAGCGCGACAGGGCGCACAGATACGCAGTATTTT	CASSATGRTDTQYF
-	14	-	TRBV6-5	TRBJ2-7	TGTGCCAGCAGGACCTCCGGGAACCTCTATGAGCAGTACTTC	CASRTSGNLYEQYF
-	14	-	TRBV30	TRBJ1-4	TGTGCCTGGAGTAACAGGGCGACTAATGAAAAACTGTTTTTT	CAWSNRATNEKLFF
-	16	-	TRBV10-1	TRBJ2-2	TGCGCCAGCAGTGAGCAACCAGGAGGGGACACCGGGGAGCTGTTTTTT	CASSEQPGGDTGELFF
-	13	-	TRBV23-1	TRBJ2-1	TGCGCCAGCAGTCAACCCCAATTCCATGAGCAGTTCTTC	CASSQPQFHEQFF
-	19	-	TRBV5-1	TRBJ2-4	TGCGCCAGCAGCCCCTCCGATGGGGCGGGGAGCCTAGCCAAAAACATTCAGTACTTC	CASSPSDGAGSLAKNIQYF
-	10	-	TRBV20-1	TRBJ1-2	TGCAGTACTCCGAGACAGGGCTACACCTTC	CSTPRQGYTF
-	16	-	TRBV5-8	TRBJ1-2	TGTGCCAGCAGCTTGGAAGGCAGGGGTGAAGACTATGGCTACACCTTC	CASSLEGRGEDYGYTF
-	13	-	TRBV11-3	TRBJ2-2	TGTGCCAGCAGCTTTGCGGAGGGGAATGAGCTGTTTTTT	CASSFAEGNELFF
-	14	-	TRBV2	TRBJ1-5	TGTGCCAGCAGTGATGTCTCTAGCAATCAGCCCCAGCATTTT	CASSDVSSNQPQHF
-	15	once	TRBV5-1	TRBJ1-1	TGCGCCAGCAGCCCGGGACACGGAATGAACACTGAAGCTTTCTTT	CASSPGHGMNTEAFF
TRBD1	14	-	TRBV19	TRBJ1-1	TGTGCCAGTAGTGTACGGACAGGGGGCACTGAAGCTTTCTTT	CASSVRTGGTEAFF